These T cell receptor beta chains were read from a single sample in a study of cytomegalovirus exposure and HLA in healthy donors. Generated by immunoSEQ multiplex PCR, the TCRdb table keeps only in-frame clones and is missing some. The sample carries around 130,000 clones, approximately 80% recorded once. Sequencing was performed on PBMCs. The receptor set was obtained from a girl aged 2-10 years in good health and CMV-seronegative. Each CDR3 is given with its conserved first and last residue. D genes are given only for firm matches. Clone size appears in some rows only: once, few, many, or a class for an expanded clone.

clone size: few; D gene: -; J gene: TRBJ2-5; V gene: TRBV5-6; CDR3 DNA: TGTGCCAGCAGCTTAGGAGGGCCCTCTCAGACCCAGTACTTC; CDR3 protein: CASSLGGPSQTQYF
clone size: -; D gene: -; J gene: TRBJ1-2; V gene: TRBV13; CDR3 DNA: TGTGCCAGCAGCTTAGGCCAGGGGCAGACAGATGAGAACTATGGCTACACCTTC; CDR3 protein: CASSLGQGQTDENYGYTF
clone size: few; D gene: -; J gene: TRBJ2-3; V gene: TRBV5-1; CDR3 DNA: TGCGCCAGCAGCGCATTCCCCCGGGGGGCACGCACAGATACGCAGTATTTT; CDR3 protein: CASSAFPRGARTDTQYF
clone size: -; D gene: -; J gene: TRBJ2-3; V gene: TRBV2; CDR3 DNA: TGTGCCAGCGCCGATACAAACACAGATACGCAGTATTTT; CDR3 protein: CASADTNTDTQYF
clone size: -; D gene: TRBD1; J gene: TRBJ2-3; V gene: TRBV7-3; CDR3 DNA: TGTGCCAGCAGCTCCGGGACAGGTGGGACAGATACGCAGTATTTT; CDR3 protein: CASSSGTGGTDTQYF
clone size: -; D gene: TRBD1; J gene: TRBJ2-7; V gene: TRBV6-5; CDR3 DNA: TGTGCCAGCAGAATGACAGGGGGCGTGGACTACGAGCAGTACTTC; CDR3 protein: CASRMTGGVDYEQYF
clone size: -; D gene: -; J gene: TRBJ2-3; V gene: TRBV5-4; CDR3 DNA: TGTGCCAGCAGCCCGGGAGAGCGAGGGGAAGGAGATACGCAGTATTTT; CDR3 protein: CASSPGERGEGDTQYF
clone size: -; D gene: -; J gene: TRBJ1-5; V gene: TRBV5-1; CDR3 DNA: TGCGCCAGCAGCTTGGTGTCGGGAGAACAGCCCCAGCATTTT; CDR3 protein: CASSLVSGEQPQHF
clone size: few; D gene: -; J gene: TRBJ2-7; V gene: TRBV7-8; CDR3 DNA: TGTGCCAGCAGCTTCTATGGGACAAGCTCCTACGAGCAGTACTTC; CDR3 protein: CASSFYGTSSYEQYF
clone size: once; D gene: -; J gene: TRBJ1-2; V gene: TRBV4-3; CDR3 DNA: TGCGCCAGCAGCCAAGATTCACTCGCGGGAGGGCACACCTTC; CDR3 protein: CASSQDSLAGGHTF
clone size: -; D gene: -; J gene: TRBJ2-1; V gene: TRBV6-1; CDR3 DNA: TGTGCCAGCACCGCTAGCAGGTTAGGCAATGAGCAGTTCTTC; CDR3 protein: CASTASRLGNEQFF
clone size: -; D gene: TRBD2; J gene: TRBJ2-1; V gene: TRBV5-1; CDR3 DNA: TGCGCCAGCAGCCCGGTAGCGGGAGCGGACAATGAGCAGTTCTTC; CDR3 protein: CASSPVAGADNEQFF
clone size: -; D gene: TRBD1; J gene: TRBJ2-7; V gene: TRBV7-2; CDR3 DNA: TGTGCCAGCAGCCAACAGGGGTTCGGCTCCTACGAGCAGTACTTC; CDR3 protein: CASSQQGFGSYEQYF
clone size: -; D gene: TRBD1; J gene: TRBJ2-7; V gene: TRBV7-2; CDR3 DNA: TGTGCCAGCAGCCAACGGACAGGGGCCTACGAGCAGTACTTC; CDR3 protein: CASSQRTGAYEQYF
clone size: -; D gene: -; J gene: TRBJ2-7; V gene: TRBV7-9; CDR3 DNA: TGTGCCAGCAGTCCTGACAGGGAGGTATACGAGCAGTACTTC; CDR3 protein: CASSPDREVYEQYF
clone size: -; D gene: TRBD2; J gene: TRBJ2-5; V gene: TRBV5-4; CDR3 DNA: TGTGCCAGCAGCTGGACTAGCGGGGGGCCGGTGTACTTC; CDR3 protein: CASSWTSGGPVYF
clone size: once; D gene: -; J gene: TRBJ2-2; V gene: TRBV10-2; CDR3 DNA: TGCGCCTTCAATCGGCCAGGGAACACCGGGGAGCTGTTTTTT; CDR3 protein: CAFNRPGNTGELFF
clone size: -; D gene: -; J gene: TRBJ1-5; V gene: TRBV18; CDR3 DNA: TGTGCCAGCTCACCAGAAGCAATCAAGCCCCAGCATTTT; CDR3 protein: CASSPEAIKPQHF
clone size: -; D gene: TRBD2; J gene: TRBJ2-5; V gene: TRBV30; CDR3 DNA: TGTGCCTGGAGAAAAGCCGGGACTAGCACTCAAGAGACCCAGTACTTC; CDR3 protein: CAWRKAGTSTQETQYF
clone size: -; D gene: TRBD2; J gene: TRBJ2-3; V gene: TRBV27; CDR3 DNA: TGTGCCAGCAGTTTAGGCCTAGCGGGGGGGCCGGACACAGATACGCAGTATTTT; CDR3 protein: CASSLGLAGGPDTDTQYF
clone size: -; D gene: TRBD1; J gene: TRBJ2-3; V gene: TRBV5-6; CDR3 DNA: TGTGCCAGCAGCCCCCTACCCTACAGGGGGAGTATTACGCAGTATTTT; CDR3 protein: CASSPLPYRGSITQYF
clone size: -; D gene: TRBD1; J gene: TRBJ1-5; V gene: TRBV19; CDR3 DNA: TGTGCCAGTAGTAGCGGACAGGGAGGCAATCAGCCCCAGCATTTT; CDR3 protein: CASSSGQGGNQPQHF
clone size: -; D gene: TRBD1; J gene: TRBJ2-5; V gene: TRBV18; CDR3 DNA: TGTGCCAGCTCACCGGCGGCCCCTGGGACAGGGGGACGAGAGACCCAGTACTTC; CDR3 protein: CASSPAAPGTGGRETQYF
clone size: -; D gene: -; J gene: TRBJ2-1; V gene: TRBV13; CDR3 DNA: TGTGCCAGCAGTCTGCCGAGCGTATACAATGAGCAGTTCTTC; CDR3 protein: CASSLPSVYNEQFF
clone size: once; D gene: -; J gene: TRBJ2-7; V gene: TRBV6-1; CDR3 DNA: TGTGCCAGCAGTGAAGCTGTGCTTGGGTGGTGGGCGGGACCAACCTACGAGCAGTACTTC; CDR3 protein: CASSEAVLGWWAGPTYEQYF
clone size: few; D gene: TRBD2; J gene: TRBJ2-1; V gene: TRBV11-3; CDR3 DNA: TGTGCCAGCAGCCCCCTAGCGGGAGACTACAATGAGCAGTTCTTC; CDR3 protein: CASSPLAGDYNEQFF
clone size: -; D gene: TRBD2; J gene: TRBJ2-7; V gene: TRBV14; CDR3 DNA: TGTGCCAGCAGCCCCAAGCGCTTTGGCAGCGGGAAGGGCTCCTACGAGCAGTACTTC; CDR3 protein: CASSPKRFGSGKGSYEQYF
clone size: -; D gene: -; J gene: TRBJ2-7; V gene: TRBV5-1; CDR3 DNA: TGCGCCAGCAGCTCCACCCGCAGCTACGAGCAGTACTTC; CDR3 protein: CASSSTRSYEQYF
clone size: -; D gene: TRBD1; J gene: TRBJ2-3; V gene: TRBV7-3; CDR3 DNA: TGTGCCAGCAGCCCGGGGACAGCGATCCCTACAGATACGCAGTATTTT; CDR3 protein: CASSPGTAIPTDTQYF
clone size: -; D gene: TRBD2; J gene: TRBJ2-7; V gene: TRBV30; CDR3 DNA: TGTGCCTGGAGTGGGGGGAGCGGGGGCGAGCAGTACTTC; CDR3 protein: CAWSGGSGGEQYF
clone size: -; D gene: TRBD2; J gene: TRBJ2-3; V gene: TRBV9; CDR3 DNA: TGTGCCAGCAGCCCCCGGGGGCTAGCGGGTTTCACAGATACGCAGTATTTT; CDR3 protein: CASSPRGLAGFTDTQYF
clone size: few; D gene: TRBD1; J gene: TRBJ2-2; V gene: TRBV2; CDR3 DNA: TGTGCCAGCACTGGGACAGGCACCGGGGAGCTGTTTTTT; CDR3 protein: CASTGTGTGELFF
clone size: once; D gene: TRBD2; J gene: TRBJ2-7; V gene: TRBV23-1; CDR3 DNA: TGCGCCAGCAGTCAATCGGCTAGCGGGAAAAACTACGAGCAGTACTTC; CDR3 protein: CASSQSASGKNYEQYF
clone size: -; D gene: -; J gene: TRBJ2-6; V gene: TRBV7-9; CDR3 DNA: TGTGCCAGCAGCTTAGGTGGCGGGCCTGGGGCCAACGTCCTGACTTTC; CDR3 protein: CASSLGGGPGANVLTF
clone size: -; D gene: -; J gene: TRBJ2-7; V gene: TRBV5-5; CDR3 DNA: TGTGCCAGCAGCCCTCACATGGCCGGGGACGAGCAGTACTTC; CDR3 protein: CASSPHMAGDEQYF
clone size: -; D gene: -; J gene: TRBJ1-2; V gene: TRBV7-9; CDR3 DNA: TGTGCCAGCAGCTTAGGGCACTCCGGGAATCCTAACTATGGCTACACCTTC; CDR3 protein: CASSLGHSGNPNYGYTF
clone size: -; D gene: -; J gene: TRBJ2-2; V gene: TRBV9; CDR3 DNA: TGTGCCAGCAGCACTACCGGGGAGCTGTTTTTT; CDR3 protein: CASSTTGELFF
clone size: -; D gene: TRBD1; J gene: TRBJ1-5; V gene: TRBV19; CDR3 DNA: TGTGCCAGTAGTAAGGACAGGGTCCGGCAGCCCCAGCATTTT; CDR3 protein: CASSKDRVRQPQHF
clone size: -; D gene: TRBD2; J gene: TRBJ2-1; V gene: TRBV6-1; CDR3 DNA: TGTGCCAGCAGTGAACAGCGGGGGCCTACCTACAATGAGCAGTTCTTC; CDR3 protein: CASSEQRGPTYNEQFF
clone size: -; D gene: TRBD2; J gene: TRBJ2-7; V gene: TRBV19; CDR3 DNA: TGTGCCAGTAGCAGGACTAGCGGGACTCAATCCTACGAGCAGTACTTC; CDR3 protein: CASSRTSGTQSYEQYF
clone size: -; D gene: TRBD1; J gene: TRBJ2-7; V gene: TRBV7-2; CDR3 DNA: TGTGCCAGCAGCTCCACGGGACAGGGCCCCTACGAGCAGTACTTC; CDR3 protein: CASSSTGQGPYEQYF
clone size: -; D gene: -; J gene: TRBJ2-3; V gene: TRBV10-1; CDR3 DNA: TGCGCCAGCAGTGAGTCCGGGACTTTAACAGATACGCAGTATTTT; CDR3 protein: CASSESGTLTDTQYF